This record looks at one T cell receptor (beta chain) sequence and its context. The V end lost 7 bases, the J end lost 8 bases, and 8 bases lay between the germline ends. The CDR3 totals 10 residues. Germline CDR1 SGHAT, CDR2 FQNNGV. Per the original data handling: Nucleated cell counts were estimated from reference gene primer amplification. Repertoires were generated with immunoSEQ multiplex PCR, while TCRdb's copy carries only in-frame clones and drops some. D and trimming were read from the DNA, whereas the V and J calls and clone size are those reported in that table. The sample consists of 350,000 to 400,000 clones, roughly nine tenths of them appearing once. Researchers sorted participants into cohorts using their self-reported clinical history. These data come from a study of blood T cell repertoires in COVID-19.

The chain uses TRBV11-2 and TRBJ1-1; D unresolved. The receptor was isolated from a man aged 18 to 29 who had recovered from COVID-19. Sequencing was carried out using PBMCs or T cells enriched from blood (not recorded which). The chain's CDR3 is CASNSPEAFF. The CDR3 nucleotides are TGTGCCAGCAACTCCCCGGAAGCTTTCTTT. Full variable domain (outside the CDR3, taken from reference TRBV11-2 and TRBJ1-1): EAGVAQSPRYKIIEKRQSVAFWCNPISGHATLYWYQQILGQGPKLLIQFQNNGVVDDSQLPKDRFSAERLKGVDSTLKIQPAKLEDSAVYLCASNSPEAFFGQGTRLTVV.